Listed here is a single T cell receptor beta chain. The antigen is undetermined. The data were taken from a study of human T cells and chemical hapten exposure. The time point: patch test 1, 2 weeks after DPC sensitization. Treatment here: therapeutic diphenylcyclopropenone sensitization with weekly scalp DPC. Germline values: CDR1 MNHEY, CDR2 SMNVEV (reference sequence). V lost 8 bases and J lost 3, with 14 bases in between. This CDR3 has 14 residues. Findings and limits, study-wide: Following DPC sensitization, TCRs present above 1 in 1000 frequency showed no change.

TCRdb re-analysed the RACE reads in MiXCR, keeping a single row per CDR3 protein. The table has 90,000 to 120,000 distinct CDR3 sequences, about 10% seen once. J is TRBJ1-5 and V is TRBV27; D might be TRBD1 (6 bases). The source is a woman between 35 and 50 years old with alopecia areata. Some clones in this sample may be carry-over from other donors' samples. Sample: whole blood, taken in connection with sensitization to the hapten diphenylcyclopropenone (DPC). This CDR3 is CASRGGQFNQPQHF. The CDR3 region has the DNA TGTGCCAGCCGGGGGGGGCAGTTCAATCAGCCCCAGCATTTT.